A selection of T cell receptor beta chains follows, all from one sample in a study of molecular identifiers for immune sequencing clone quantification. TCRdb processed the PCR reads anew with MiXCR; each CDR3 protein has one entry. Altogether some 680,000 distinct CDR3 sequences are present, around 25% being singletons, with the ten largest covering 0.75% to 0.8%. Sequenced material: naive CD8+ T cells from blood, with Jurkat cell RNA spiked in. These TCRs come from a human donor in good health. Some libraries in this study had Jurkat cell RNA spiked in. CDR3s include the opening cysteine and the closing phenylalanine or tryptophan. Fields, in order: clone size, D gene, V gene, J gene, CDR3 length, CDR3 DNA, CDR3 protein. A D gene is named only where the DNA matches it firmly. Rows may omit the clone size; those that give it use once, few, many or a size class.

size: NA
D: NA
V: TRBV20-1
J: TRBJ2-7
length: 13
DNA: TGCAGTGTCTCGGACCGTTCTGGGTACGAGCAGTACTTC
CDR3: CSVSDRSGYEQYF

size: many
D: TRBD1
V: TRBV19
J: TRBJ2-7
length: 15
DNA: TGTGCCAGTAGTGCCGGGACAGCAAACTACTACGAGCAGTACTTC
CDR3: CASSAGTANYYEQYF

size: many
D: TRBD2
V: TRBV10-1
J: TRBJ2-3
length: 15
DNA: TGCGCCAGCAGTGAGTCGCAGCTAGCGGCAGATACGCAGTATTTT
CDR3: CASSESQLAADTQYF

size: many
D: NA
V: TRBV7-9
J: TRBJ2-3
length: 16
DNA: TGTGCCAGCAGCTTAGCGCTAAGGGGTAGCACAGATACGCAGTATTTT
CDR3: CASSLALRGSTDTQYF

size: NA
D: NA
V: TRBV4-1
J: TRBJ1-3
length: 13
DNA: TGCGCCAGCAGCCAAGTCTCTGGAAACACCATATATTTT
CDR3: CASSQVSGNTIYF

size: few
D: NA
V: TRBV19
J: TRBJ1-1
length: 14
DNA: TGTGCCAGTAGTATAGGAGGGGGACTCACTGAAGCTTTCTTT
CDR3: CASSIGGGLTEAFF

size: NA
D: TRBD2
V: TRBV13
J: TRBJ2-3
length: 15
DNA: TGTGCCAGCAACAGGCGGGGGGGTAGCACAGATACGCAGTATTTT
CDR3: CASNRRGGSTDTQYF

size: many
D: NA
V: TRBV7-2
J: TRBJ2-3
length: 17
DNA: TGTGCCAGCAGCTTACCCCCGTCGGTTTCTAGCACAGATACGCAGTATTTT
CDR3: CASSLPPSVSSTDTQYF

size: NA
D: NA
V: TRBV27
J: TRBJ2-2
length: 13
DNA: TGTGCCAGCAGTTTCACAGGGTTCCGGGAGCTGTTTTTT
CDR3: CASSFTGFRELFF

size: NA
D: NA
V: TRBV25-1
J: TRBJ2-1
length: 14
DNA: TGTGCCAGCAGTGAATACCGGCCGTACAATGAGCAGTTCTTC
CDR3: CASSEYRPYNEQFF

size: NA
D: NA
V: TRBV6-2/TRBV6-3
J: TRBJ2-7
length: 14
DNA: TGTGCCAGCACCCCCTTGGGGGTGAGCTACGAGCAGTACTTC
CDR3: CASTPLGVSYEQYF

size: many
D: TRBD1
V: TRBV12-3/TRBV12-4
J: TRBJ2-6
length: 17
DNA: TGTGCCAGCAGTTTAGAGCAGGGGGCGACTGGGGCCAACGTCCTGACTTTC
CDR3: CASSLEQGATGANVLTF

size: few
D: NA
V: TRBV7-9
J: TRBJ1-2
length: 14
DNA: TGTGCCAGCAGCTTAGCGGATACCAACTATGGCTACACCTTC
CDR3: CASSLADTNYGYTF

size: many
D: NA
V: TRBV30
J: TRBJ2-3
length: 14
DNA: TGTGCCTGGAGTTTAGGTTGGGCCACAGATACGCAGTATTTT
CDR3: CAWSLGWATDTQYF

size: many
D: NA
V: TRBV18
J: TRBJ1-3
length: 15
DNA: TGTGCCAGCTCACCCGCAGCCCTCTCTGGAAACACCATATATTTT
CDR3: CASSPAALSGNTIYF

size: many
D: NA
V: TRBV29-1
J: TRBJ1-2
length: 12
DNA: TGCAGCGTTGGCCCCCTGAGCCGTGGCTACACCTTC
CDR3: CSVGPLSRGYTF

size: NA
D: TRBD2
V: TRBV3-1
J: TRBJ2-7
length: 16
DNA: TGTGCCAGCGGCCAAGTAACACTAGCGGGAGCCTACGAGCAGTACTTC
CDR3: CASGQVTLAGAYEQYF

size: NA
D: TRBD1
V: TRBV20-1
J: TRBJ2-7
length: 14
DNA: TGCAGTGCTAGGGTCCGGGACAGGGTACTTGAGCAGTACTTC
CDR3: CSARVRDRVLEQYF

size: NA
D: NA
V: TRBV20-1
J: TRBJ1-2
length: 13
DNA: TGCAGTTCCCCCGCAGGAGGGGACTATGGCTACACCTTC
CDR3: CSSPAGGDYGYTF

size: NA
D: NA
V: TRBV19
J: TRBJ2-1
length: 14
DNA: TGTGCCACCGACTCCGGGACACTATTCAATGAGCAGTTCTTC
CDR3: CATDSGTLFNEQFF

size: few
D: NA
V: TRBV9
J: TRBJ2-6
length: 18
DNA: TGTGTCAGCAGCGTGGATTCTTGGGACCTCTCTGGGGCCAACGTCCTGACTTTC
CDR3: CVSSVDSWDLSGANVLTF

size: NA
D: TRBD2
V: TRBV14
J: TRBJ2-7
length: 19
DNA: TGTGCCAGCAGCCAAGATCATACGCCGCCTAGCGGGGTTGCCTACGAGCAGTACTTC
CDR3: CASSQDHTPPSGVAYEQYF

size: many
D: NA
V: TRBV29-1
J: TRBJ1-1
length: 12
DNA: TGCAGCGTTGAACCAGGGGACACTGAAGCTTTCTTT
CDR3: CSVEPGDTEAFF

size: NA
D: NA
V: TRBV12-3/TRBV12-4
J: TRBJ2-6
length: 15
DNA: TGTGCCAGCAGTTTTGAGGGGTGGGGGGCCAACGTCCTGACTTTC
CDR3: CASSFEGWGANVLTF

size: NA
D: TRBD1
V: TRBV6-5
J: TRBJ1-3
length: 15
DNA: TGTGCCAGCAGTTACTCTGGACAGGGGGCTGACACCATATATTTT
CDR3: CASSYSGQGADTIYF

size: NA
D: NA
V: TRBV27
J: TRBJ2-7
length: 14
DNA: TGTGCCAGCAGTACTCAAGGGGGGTACTACGAGCAGTACTTC
CDR3: CASSTQGGYYEQYF

size: NA
D: NA
V: TRBV27
J: TRBJ2-1
length: 12
DNA: TGTGCCGGCAGTTTAGGAGGGGTTGAGCAGTTCTTC
CDR3: CAGSLGGVEQFF

size: NA
D: NA
V: TRBV11-3
J: TRBJ2-1
length: 15
DNA: TGTGCCAGCAGCCCCGCCCCGGTAGCAAGGAATGAGCAGTTCTTC
CDR3: CASSPAPVARNEQFF

size: NA
D: NA
V: TRBV9
J: TRBJ2-2
length: 15
DNA: TGTGCCAGCAGCGTAGAGGGACCCTACACCGGGGAGCTGCTTTTT
CDR3: CASSVEGPYTGELLF

size: few
D: NA
V: TRBV4-1
J: TRBJ2-6
length: 15
DNA: TGCGCCAGCAGCCAGCAAGGCCGGGGGGCCAACGTCCTGACTTTC
CDR3: CASSQQGRGANVLTF

size: NA
D: NA
V: TRBV24-1
J: TRBJ2-7
length: 12
DNA: TGTGCCACCAGTGAATCCGGGTACGAGCAGTACTTC
CDR3: CATSESGYEQYF

size: many
D: NA
V: TRBV9
J: TRBJ2-3
length: 13
DNA: TGTGCCAGCAACCCCGGGTCAACAGATACGCAGTATTTT
CDR3: CASNPGSTDTQYF